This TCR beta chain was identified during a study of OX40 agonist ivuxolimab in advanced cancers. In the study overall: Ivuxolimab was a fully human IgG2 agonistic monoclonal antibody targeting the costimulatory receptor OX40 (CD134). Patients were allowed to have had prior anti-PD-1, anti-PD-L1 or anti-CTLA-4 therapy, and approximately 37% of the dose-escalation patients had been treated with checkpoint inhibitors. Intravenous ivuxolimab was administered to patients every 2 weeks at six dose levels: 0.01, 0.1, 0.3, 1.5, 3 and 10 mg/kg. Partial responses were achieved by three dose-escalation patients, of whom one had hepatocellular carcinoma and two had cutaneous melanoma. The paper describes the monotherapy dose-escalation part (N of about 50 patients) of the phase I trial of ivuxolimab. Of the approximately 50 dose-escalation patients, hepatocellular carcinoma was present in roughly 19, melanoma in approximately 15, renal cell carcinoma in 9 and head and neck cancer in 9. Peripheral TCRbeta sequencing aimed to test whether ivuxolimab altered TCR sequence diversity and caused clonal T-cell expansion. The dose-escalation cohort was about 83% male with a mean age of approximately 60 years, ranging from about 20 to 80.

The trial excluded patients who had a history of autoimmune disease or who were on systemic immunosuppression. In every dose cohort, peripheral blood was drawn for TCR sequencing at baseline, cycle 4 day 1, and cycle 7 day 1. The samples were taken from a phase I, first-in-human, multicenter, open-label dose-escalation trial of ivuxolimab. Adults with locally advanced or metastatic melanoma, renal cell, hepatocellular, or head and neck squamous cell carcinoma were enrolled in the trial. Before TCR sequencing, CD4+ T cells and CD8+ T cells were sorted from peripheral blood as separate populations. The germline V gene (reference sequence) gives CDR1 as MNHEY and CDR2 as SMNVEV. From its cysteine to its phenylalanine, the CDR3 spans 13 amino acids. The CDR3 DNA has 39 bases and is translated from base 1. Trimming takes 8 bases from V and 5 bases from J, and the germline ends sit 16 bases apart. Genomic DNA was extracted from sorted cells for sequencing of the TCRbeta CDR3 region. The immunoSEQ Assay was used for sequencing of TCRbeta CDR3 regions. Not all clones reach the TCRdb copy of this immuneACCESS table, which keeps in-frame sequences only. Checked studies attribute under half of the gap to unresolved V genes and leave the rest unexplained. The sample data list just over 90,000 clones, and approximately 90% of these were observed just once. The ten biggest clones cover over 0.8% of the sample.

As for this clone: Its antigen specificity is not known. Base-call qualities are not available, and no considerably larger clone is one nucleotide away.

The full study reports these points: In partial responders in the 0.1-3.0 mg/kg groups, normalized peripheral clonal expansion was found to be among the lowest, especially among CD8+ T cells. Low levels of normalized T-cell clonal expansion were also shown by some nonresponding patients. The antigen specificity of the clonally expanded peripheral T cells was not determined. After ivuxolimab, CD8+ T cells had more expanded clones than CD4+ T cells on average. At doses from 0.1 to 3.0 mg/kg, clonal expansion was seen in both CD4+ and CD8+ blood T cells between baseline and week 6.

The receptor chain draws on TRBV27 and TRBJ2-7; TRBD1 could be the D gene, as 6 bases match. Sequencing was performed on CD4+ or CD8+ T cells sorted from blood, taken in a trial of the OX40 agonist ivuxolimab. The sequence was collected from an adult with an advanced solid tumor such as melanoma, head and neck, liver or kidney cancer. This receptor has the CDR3 CASGQQGRDEQYF. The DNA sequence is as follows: TGTGCCAGCGGCCAACAGGGAAGGGACGAGCAGTACTTC.